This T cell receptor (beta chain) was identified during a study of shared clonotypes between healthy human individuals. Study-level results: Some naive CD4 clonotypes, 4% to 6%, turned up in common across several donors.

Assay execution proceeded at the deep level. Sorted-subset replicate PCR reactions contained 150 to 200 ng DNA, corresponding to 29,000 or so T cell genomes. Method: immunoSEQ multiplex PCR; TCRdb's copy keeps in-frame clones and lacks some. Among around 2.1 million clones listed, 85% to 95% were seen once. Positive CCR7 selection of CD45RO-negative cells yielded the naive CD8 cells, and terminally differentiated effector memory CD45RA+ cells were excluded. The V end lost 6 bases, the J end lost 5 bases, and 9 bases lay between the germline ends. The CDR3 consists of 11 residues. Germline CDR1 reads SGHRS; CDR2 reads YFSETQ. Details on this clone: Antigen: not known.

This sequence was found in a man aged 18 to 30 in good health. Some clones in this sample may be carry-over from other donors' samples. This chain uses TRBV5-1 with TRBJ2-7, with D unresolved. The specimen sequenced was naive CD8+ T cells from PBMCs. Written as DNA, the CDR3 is TGCGCCAGCACTTATAGGGACGAGCAGTACTTC. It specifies CASTYRDEQYF. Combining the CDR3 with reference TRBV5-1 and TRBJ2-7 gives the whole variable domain KAGVTQTPRYLIKTRGQQVTLSCSPISGHRSVSWYQQTPGQGLQFLFEYFSETQRNKGNFPGRFSGRQFSNSRSEMNVSTLELGDSALYLCASTYRDEQYFGPGTRLTVT.